The 2 T cell receptor beta chains below come from one sample, sequenced in a study of post-analysis software for immune sequencing data. Their antigens remain unidentified. Overall study findings and caveats: Patients used five TRBV segments, including TRBV5-6, TRBV5-1 and TRBV20-1, more often than controls.

cDNA libraries for TCR beta contained unique molecular identifiers. One entry per CDR3 protein results from TCRdb running MiXCR on the PCR reads. Of approximately 250,000 distinct CDR3 sequences listed, 36% are singletons. The sequenced material came from blood. The receptors derive from a girl aged 10 to 17 with multiple sclerosis.

Only a few counts were recorded for this clonotype. CDR3 nucleotides: TGCGCCAGCAGCCTTCTAGCGGGTCTCAATGAGCAGTTCTTC. This gives the protein CASSLLAGLNEQFF. The chain carries TRBV4-1 and TRBJ2-1; 8 positions agree with TRBD2. With 4 bases clipped from V and 6 bases from J, the junction kept 5 bases outside the gene matches. The CDR3 has 14 amino acids. Germline assignment: CDR1 MGHRA and CDR2 YSYEKL.

There are many counts of this clonotype. The gene calls are TRBV5-5 and TRBJ2-3; the match to TRBD1 covers 8 bases. V gave up 4 bases and J gave up 2 bases; unmatched junction bases: 9. Per the germline V gene, CDR1 is SGHKS and CDR2 is YYEKEE (reference sequence). CDR3 length: 16 residues. The CDR3 DNA sequence: TGTGCCAGCAGCCTTCGGACAGGGAGATACACAGATACGCAGTATTTT. This gives the protein CASSLRTGRYTDTQYF.